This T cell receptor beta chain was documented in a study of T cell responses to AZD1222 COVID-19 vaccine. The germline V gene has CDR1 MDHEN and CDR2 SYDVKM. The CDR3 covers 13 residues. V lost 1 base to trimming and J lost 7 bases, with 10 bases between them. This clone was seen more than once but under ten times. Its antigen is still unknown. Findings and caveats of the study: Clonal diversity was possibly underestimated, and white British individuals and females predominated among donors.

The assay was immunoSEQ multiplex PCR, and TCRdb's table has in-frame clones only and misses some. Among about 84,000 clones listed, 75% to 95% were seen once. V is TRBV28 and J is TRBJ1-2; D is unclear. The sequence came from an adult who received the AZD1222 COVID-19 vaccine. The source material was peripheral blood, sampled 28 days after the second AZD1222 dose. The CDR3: CASSLSWQGGYTF. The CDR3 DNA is TGTGCCAGCAGTTTATCGTGGCAAGGTGGCTACACCTTC.